The clone carrying this T cell receptor beta chain appeared a few times. This specimen comes from a study of T cell repertoires in cytomegalovirus infection. About the study: Public TCR beta signature analysis indicated the presence of both CMV infection and matching HLA type.

TCRdb redid the calling of the reads with MiXCR, one entry per CDR3 protein. This table holds roughly 230,000 distinct CDR3 sequences, approximately 24% found once. Germline V gene lookup returns CDR1 MNHEY and CDR2 SVGAGI. CDR3 length: 14 residues. Trimming shortened V by 4 bases and J by 4 bases, and 14 bases separated the two germline ends. The sequence came from a human donor in good health (CMV status not recorded). Some clones in this sample may be carry-over from other donors' samples. Sequences were obtained from CD8+ T cells from PBMCs. This chain links TRBV6-5 with TRBJ2-7, with D unresolved. CDR3 nucleotides: TGTGCCAGCAGTTCCCCCCGCGGTAATTACGAGCAGTACTTC. Protein sequence: CASSSPRGNYEQYF.